The present TCR beta chain was sequenced within a study of blood T cell repertoires in COVID-19 (dated by TCRdb to about 2020). With respect to the entire study: Samples covering the acute and convalescent phases of COVID-19 were provided by collaborators in the United States, Italy and Spain. The material from the prospective study consisted of cDNA or gDNA derived from T cells, B-cell-depleted T cells, or PBMCs. The dataset comprised deeply sampled blood TCRbeta repertoires from subjects exposed to, actively infected with, or recovered from COVID-19. HLA class I and class II types, where available, came from metadata supplied by the sample provider rather than from assay-based typing. Samples were obtained from the ongoing ImmuneRACE study (first 160 participants) and from about 1,300 subjects provided by 6 global collaborators. The repertoires were released in a freely available public database meant as a resource for research on the immune response to SARS-CoV-2. The sample metadata nearly always contained a de-identified subject ID, COVID-19 status, age in years and sex.

Study-level results and caveats: The amount of clinical and demographic metadata varied by source and participant and was provided uncurated.

The immunoSEQ Assay, a bias-controlled multiplex PCR, was used to amplify TCRbeta CDR3 regions from genomic DNA. The authors' pipeline ran thus. The number of nucleated cells in each sample was estimated by amplification of reference gene primers within the assay. Sequence reads were collapsed and filtered to measure the absolute abundance of every unique TCRbeta CDR3 rearrangement. For each sample, productive Simpson clonality was calculated by taking the square root of Simpson's diversity index across productive rearrangements. TCRdb holds this immuneACCESS table with in-frame rearrangements only. Some clones are missing; in checked studies, unresolved V genes explain under half, and the rest has no known cause. That table supplies the V and J calls and clone size; D and trimming were determined from the DNA. This sample has about 350,000 clones in its table, and about 88% of those were observed once. Of the sample, approximately 1% is held by the ten largest clones.

Participants in the prospective study were enrolled through a virtual design, were aged roughly 18 to 100 years, and lived in fewer than 30 United States geographic areas. Cohort assignment in the prospective study relied on participant-reported clinical history from a screening survey and a study questionnaire. Exposed participants had been in contact, within 2 weeks of entering the study, with a person who had a PCR-confirmed or clinician-diagnosed case of COVID-19. In the prospective study, mobile phlebotomists collected whole blood, serum and a nasopharyngeal or oropharyngeal swab from each participant. Over a roughly 2-month period, participants in the prospective study had the option of providing additional blood draws and questionnaires. Blood samples from the prospective study were shipped frozen or at room temperature prior to DNA extraction. On this clone: Its antigen is still unknown. No base quality information exists; no much larger clone differs at one position.

CDR1 and CDR2 were assigned from the germline V gene as SGHDN and FVKESK. The CDR3 starts with the cysteine, ends with the phenylalanine, and has 11 residues. This entry keeps only the CDR3 DNA: 33 bases, framed from base 1. Between the V and J ends, shortened by 5 bases and 6 bases respectively, the junction contains 8 bases. This clonotype originated in a woman in her twenties or thirties who had been exposed to COVID-19. Sequences were obtained from PBMCs or T cells enriched from blood (not recorded which). The sequence is built from TRBV14 and TRBJ2-7; no D segment can be confidently identified. CDR3 loop: CASSFRSEQYF. The nucleotide sequence reads as follows: TGTGCCAGCAGCTTTAGGAGCGAGCAGTACTTC.